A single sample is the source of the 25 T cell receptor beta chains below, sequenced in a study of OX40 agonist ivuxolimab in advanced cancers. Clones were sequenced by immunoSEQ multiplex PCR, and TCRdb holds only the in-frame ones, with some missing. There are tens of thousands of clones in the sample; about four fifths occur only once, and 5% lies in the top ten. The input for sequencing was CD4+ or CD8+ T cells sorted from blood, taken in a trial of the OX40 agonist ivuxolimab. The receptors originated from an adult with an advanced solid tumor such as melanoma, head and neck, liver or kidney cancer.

CDR3 nucleotide sequence: TGTGCCACCAGCAGAGCAGGTGGGGAGCAGTACTTC. Translated, it gives CATSRAGGEQYF. The chain links TRBV15 to TRBJ2-7; no clear D. The CDR3 contains 12 residues. The germline V gene encodes CDR1 LNHNV and CDR2 YYDKDF (reference sequence). With 1 base removed from V and 7 bases from J, the gap between germline ends came to 8 bases. The full variable domain, its missing parts supplied by reference TRBV15 and TRBJ2-7, is DAMVIQNPRYQVTQFGKPVTLSCSQTLNHNVMYWYQQKSSQAPKLLFHYYDKDFNNEADTPDNFQSRRPNTSFCFLDIRSPGLGDTAMYLCATSRAGGEQYFGPGTRLTVT.

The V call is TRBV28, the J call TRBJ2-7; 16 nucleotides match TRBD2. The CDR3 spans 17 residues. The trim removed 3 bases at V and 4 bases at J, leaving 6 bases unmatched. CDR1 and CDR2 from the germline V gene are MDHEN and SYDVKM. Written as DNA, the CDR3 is TGTGCCAGCAGTTTTACCGGGACTAGCGGGAGGGCTTACGAGCAGTACTTC. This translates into CASSFTGTSGRAYEQYF.

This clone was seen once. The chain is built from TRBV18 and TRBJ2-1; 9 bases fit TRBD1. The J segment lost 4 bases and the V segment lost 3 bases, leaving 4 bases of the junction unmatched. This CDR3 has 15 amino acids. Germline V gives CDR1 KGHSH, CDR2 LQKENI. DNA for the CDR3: TGTGCCAGCTCACCCGGACAGGGGATTTACAATGAGCAGTTCTTC. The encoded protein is CASSPGQGIYNEQFF.

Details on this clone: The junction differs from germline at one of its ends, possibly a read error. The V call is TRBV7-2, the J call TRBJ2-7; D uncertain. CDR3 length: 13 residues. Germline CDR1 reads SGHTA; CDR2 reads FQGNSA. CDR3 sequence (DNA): TGTGCCAGCAGCTCCGTCGGCGCCTATGAGCAGTACTTC. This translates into CASSSVGAYEQYF.

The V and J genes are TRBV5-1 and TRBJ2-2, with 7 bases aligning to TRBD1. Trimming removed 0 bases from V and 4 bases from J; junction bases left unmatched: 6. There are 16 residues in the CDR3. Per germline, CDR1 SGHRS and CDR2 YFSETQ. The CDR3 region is CASSLGGTDRTGELFF. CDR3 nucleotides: TGCGCCAGCAGCTTGGGGGGGACAGATCGCACCGGGGAGCTGTTTTTT.

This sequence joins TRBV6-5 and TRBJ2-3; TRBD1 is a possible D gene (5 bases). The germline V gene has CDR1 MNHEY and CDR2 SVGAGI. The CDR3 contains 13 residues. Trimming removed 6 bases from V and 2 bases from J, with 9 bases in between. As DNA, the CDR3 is TGTGCCAGCAGGATACAGGACACAGATACGCAGTATTTT. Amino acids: CASRIQDTDTQYF.

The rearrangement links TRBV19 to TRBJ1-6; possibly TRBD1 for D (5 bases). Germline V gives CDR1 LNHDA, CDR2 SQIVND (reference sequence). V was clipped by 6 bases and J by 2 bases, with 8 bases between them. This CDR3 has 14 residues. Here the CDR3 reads CASREGTYNSPLHF. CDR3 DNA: TGTGCCAGTAGAGAGGGGACCTATAATTCACCCCTCCACTTT.

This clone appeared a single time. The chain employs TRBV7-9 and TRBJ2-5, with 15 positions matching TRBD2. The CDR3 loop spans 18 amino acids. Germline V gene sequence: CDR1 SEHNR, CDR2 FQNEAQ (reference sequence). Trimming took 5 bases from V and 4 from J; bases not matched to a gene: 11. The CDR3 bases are TGTGCCAGCAGCCCCGGACTAGCGGGAGGGCCGTCGGGAGAGACCCAGTACTTC. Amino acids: CASSPGLAGGPSGETQYF.

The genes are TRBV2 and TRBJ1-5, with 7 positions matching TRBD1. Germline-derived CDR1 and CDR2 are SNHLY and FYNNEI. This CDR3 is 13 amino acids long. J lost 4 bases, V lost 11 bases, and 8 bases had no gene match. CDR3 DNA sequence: TGTGCCTGCCGGGACAGTCTAAATCAGCCCCAGCATTTT. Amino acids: CACRDSLNQPQHF. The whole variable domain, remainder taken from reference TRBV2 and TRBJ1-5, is EPEVTQTPSHQVTQMGQEVILRCVPISNHLYFYWYRQILGQKVEFLVSFYNNEISEKSEIFDDQFSVERPDGSNFTLKIRSTKLEDSAMYFCACRDSLNQPQHFGDGTRLSIL.

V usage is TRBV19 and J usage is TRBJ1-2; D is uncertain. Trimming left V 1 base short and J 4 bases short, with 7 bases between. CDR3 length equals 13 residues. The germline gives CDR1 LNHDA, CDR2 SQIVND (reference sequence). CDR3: CASSIGTAYGYTF. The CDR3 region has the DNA TGTGCCAGTAGTATAGGGACGGCCTATGGCTACACCTTC.

The CDR3 spells CSVVKTGYEQYF. The CDR3 DNA reads TGCAGCGTTGTTAAGACAGGCTACGAGCAGTACTTC. This chain links TRBV29-1 with TRBJ2-7; D possibly corresponds to TRBD1 (6 bases). Germline V lookup: CDR1 SQVTM, CDR2 ANQGSEA. The CDR3 is 12 residues long. Trimming left V 4 bases short and J 3 bases short, with 10 bases between.

The CDR3 DNA reads as TGTGCCAGCAGTTTCATCTCGGGGGGCAGCTATGGCTACACCTTC. Its translation is CASSFISGGSYGYTF. This chain uses TRBV28 with TRBJ1-2, with D maybe TRBD1 (6 bases). The germline V gene has CDR1 MDHEN and CDR2 SYDVKM. Trimming pared 3 bases from V and 4 bases from J, leaving 15 bases between. The CDR3 loop spans 15 amino acids.

CDR3 residues: CASSRGGVRNEQYF. DNA for the CDR3: TGCGCCAGCTCCCGTGGAGGGGTCAGGAACGAGCAGTACTTC. The chain recombines TRBV5-1 with TRBJ2-7; maybe TRBD2 (6 bases). CDR3 length: 14 amino acids. Trimming left V 7 bases short and J 5 bases short, with 19 bases between. Germline V gene sequence: CDR1 SGHRS, CDR2 YFSETQ.

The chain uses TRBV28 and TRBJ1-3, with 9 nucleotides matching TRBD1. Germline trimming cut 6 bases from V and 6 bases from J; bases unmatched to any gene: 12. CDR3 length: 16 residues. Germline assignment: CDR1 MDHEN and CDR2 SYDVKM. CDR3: CASSDPGQGVQNTIYF. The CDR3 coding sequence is TGTGCCAGCAGCGATCCGGGACAGGGAGTTCAAAACACCATATATTTT.

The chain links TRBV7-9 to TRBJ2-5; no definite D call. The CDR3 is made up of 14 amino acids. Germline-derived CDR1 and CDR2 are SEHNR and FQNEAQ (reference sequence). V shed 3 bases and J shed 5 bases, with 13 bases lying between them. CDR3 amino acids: CASSFDSRAETQYF. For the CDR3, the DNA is TGTGCCAGCAGCTTCGATAGCCGAGCGGAGACCCAGTACTTC.

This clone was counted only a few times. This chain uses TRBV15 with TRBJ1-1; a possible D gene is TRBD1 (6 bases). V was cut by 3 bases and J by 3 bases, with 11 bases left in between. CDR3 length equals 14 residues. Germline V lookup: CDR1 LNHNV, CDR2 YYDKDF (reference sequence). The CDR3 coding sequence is TGTGCCACCAGCAGTCGAGGGGGGGACACTGAAGCTTTCTTT. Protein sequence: CATSSRGGDTEAFF.

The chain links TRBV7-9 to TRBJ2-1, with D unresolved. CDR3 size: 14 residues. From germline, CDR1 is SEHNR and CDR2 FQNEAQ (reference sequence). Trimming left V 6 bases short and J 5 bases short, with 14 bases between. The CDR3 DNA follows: TGTGCCAGCAGGCCCGGAGTAGGAAACAATGAGCAGTTCTTC. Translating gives CASRPGVGNNEQFF.

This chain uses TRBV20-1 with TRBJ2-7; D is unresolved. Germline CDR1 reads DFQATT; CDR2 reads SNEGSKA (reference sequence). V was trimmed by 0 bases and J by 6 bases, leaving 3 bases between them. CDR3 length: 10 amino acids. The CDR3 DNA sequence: TGCAGTGCTAGAGAATTCGAGCAGTACTTC. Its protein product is CSAREFEQYF.

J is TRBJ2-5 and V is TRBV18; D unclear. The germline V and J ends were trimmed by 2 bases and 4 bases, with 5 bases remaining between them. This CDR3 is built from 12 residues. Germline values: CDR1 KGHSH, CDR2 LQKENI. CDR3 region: CASSPGRETQYF. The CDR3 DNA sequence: TGTGCCAGCTCACCAGGGCGAGAGACCCAGTACTTC.

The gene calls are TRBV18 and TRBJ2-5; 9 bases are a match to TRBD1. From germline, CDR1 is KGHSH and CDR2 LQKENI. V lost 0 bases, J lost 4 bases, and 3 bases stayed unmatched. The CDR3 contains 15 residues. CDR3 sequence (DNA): TGTGCCAGCTCACCACCGACGGACAGGGGAGAGACCCAGTACTTC. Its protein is CASSPPTDRGETQYF.

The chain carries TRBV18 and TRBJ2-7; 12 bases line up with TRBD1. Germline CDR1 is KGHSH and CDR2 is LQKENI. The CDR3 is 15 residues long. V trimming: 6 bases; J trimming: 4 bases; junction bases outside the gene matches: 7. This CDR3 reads CASSLGTGGLYEQYF. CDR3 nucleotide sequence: TGTGCCAGCTCCCTTGGGACAGGGGGCCTATACGAGCAGTACTTC. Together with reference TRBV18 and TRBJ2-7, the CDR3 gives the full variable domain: NAGVMQNPRHLVRRRGQEARLRCSPMKGHSHVYWYRQLPEEGLKFMVYLQKENIIDESGMPKERFSAEFPKEGPSILRIQQVVRGDSAAYFCASSLGTGGLYEQYFGPGTRLTVT.

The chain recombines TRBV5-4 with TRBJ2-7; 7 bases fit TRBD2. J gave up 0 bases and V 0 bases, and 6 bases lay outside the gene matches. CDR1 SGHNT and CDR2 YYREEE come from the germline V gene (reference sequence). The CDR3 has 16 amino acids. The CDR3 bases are TGTGCCAGCAGCTTGGGTGGCGGGAGAGGCTCCTACGAGCAGTACTTC. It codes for CASSLGGGRGSYEQYF.

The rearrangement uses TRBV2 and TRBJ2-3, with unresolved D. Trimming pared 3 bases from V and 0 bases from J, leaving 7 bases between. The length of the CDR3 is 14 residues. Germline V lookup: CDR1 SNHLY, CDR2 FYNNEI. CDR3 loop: CASSEKVSTDTQYF. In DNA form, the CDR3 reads TGTGCCAGCAGTGAGAAAGTGAGCACAGATACGCAGTATTTT. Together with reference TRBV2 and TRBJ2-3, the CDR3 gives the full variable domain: EPEVTQTPSHQVTQMGQEVILRCVPISNHLYFYWYRQILGQKVEFLVSFYNNEISEKSEIFDDQFSVERPDGSNFTLKIRSTKLEDSAMYFCASSEKVSTDTQYFGPGTRLTVL.

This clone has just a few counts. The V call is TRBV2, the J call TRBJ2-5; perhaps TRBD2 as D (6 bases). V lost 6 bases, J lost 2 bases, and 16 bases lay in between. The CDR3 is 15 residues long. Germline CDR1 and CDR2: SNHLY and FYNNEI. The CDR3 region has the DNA TGTGCCAGCAGCGGTTTGGGGGGAGTACAAGAGACCCAGTACTTC. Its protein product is CASSGLGGVQETQYF.

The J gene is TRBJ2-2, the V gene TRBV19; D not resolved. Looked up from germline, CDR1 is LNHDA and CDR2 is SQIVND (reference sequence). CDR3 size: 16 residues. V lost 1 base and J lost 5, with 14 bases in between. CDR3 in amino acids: CASSIGGGSRTGELFF. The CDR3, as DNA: TGTGCCAGTAGTATAGGAGGCGGCAGTAGGACCGGGGAGCTGTTTTTT.